These T cell receptor beta chains were read from a single sample in a study of blood T cell repertoires in COVID-19. Measured with immunoSEQ multiplex PCR; TCRdb has only the in-frame clones, and not every one. The table has 300,000 to 350,000 clones, 70% to 90% seen once. Material: PBMCs or T cells enriched from blood (not recorded which). The receptors here all came from a young man who had recovered from COVID-19. CDR3s include the opening cysteine and the closing phenylalanine or tryptophan. The order of the fields is V gene, J gene, clone size, D gene, CDR3 protein, CDR3 DNA. A D gene is named only where the DNA matches it firmly. Size values are once, few and many counts, or a class for expanded clones, and some rows have none.

TRBV7-3	TRBJ1-1	NA	NA	CASSLVTGQEAFF	TGTGCCAGCAGTTTAGTAACGGGACAAGAAGCTTTCTTT
TRBV5-1	TRBJ2-2	NA	NA	CASSQDSTNTGELFF	TGCGCCAGCAGCCAAGACAGTACGAACACCGGGGAGCTGTTTTTT
TRBV5-1	TRBJ2-5	NA	NA	CASSLMGQGLETQYF	TGCGCCAGCAGCCTAATGGGGCAGGGTTTAGAGACCCAGTACTTC
TRBV7-9	TRBJ2-1	NA	TRBD1	CASSPPGQTYNEQFF	TGTGCCAGCAGCCCCCCGGGACAGACCTACAATGAGCAGTTCTTC
TRBV7-9	TRBJ2-1	NA	NA	CASSSKGGGYNEQFF	TGTGCCAGCAGCTCTAAGGGAGGAGGCTACAATGAGCAGTTCTTC
TRBV5-5	TRBJ2-3	NA	TRBD1	CASSLARRDRDTDTQYF	TGTGCCAGCAGCTTGGCCCGCAGAGACAGGGATACAGATACGCAGTATTTT
TRBV7-7	TRBJ2-1	NA	TRBD2	CASSSSGTSVINEQFF	TGTGCTAGCAGCTCGAGTGGGACTAGCGTTATCAATGAGCAGTTCTTC
TRBV7-9	TRBJ2-7	NA	NA	CASSWAQGSYEQYF	TGTGCCAGCAGCTGGGCCCAAGGCTCCTACGAGCAGTACTTC
TRBV7-2	TRBJ2-4	NA	NA	CASKGGVIQYF	TGTGCCAGCAAGGGGGGGGTCATTCAGTACTTC
TRBV24-1	TRBJ2-2	NA	NA	CATSDPGLAGELFF	TGTGCCACCAGTGACCCCGGACTCGCCGGGGAGCTGTTTTTT
TRBV15	TRBJ1-3	NA	NA	CATSIGLSGNTIYF	TGTGCCACCAGCATCGGACTCTCTGGAAACACCATATATTTT
TRBV12-3/TRBV12-4	TRBJ2-5	NA	TRBD2	CASTGGETQYF	TGTGCCAGCACGGGGGGGGAGACCCAGTACTTC
TRBV4-2	TRBJ2-3	NA	NA	CASSQGLWTDTQYF	TGTGCCAGCAGCCAAGGACTGTGGACAGATACGCAGTATTTT
TRBV14	TRBJ1-2	NA	TRBD1	CASSVSGQIRGYTF	TGTGCCAGCAGCGTATCGGGACAGATAAGGGGCTACACCTTC
TRBV25-1	TRBJ1-2	NA	NA	CASSEGGTYGYTF	TGTGCCAGCAGTGAGGGAGGGACCTATGGCTACACCTTC
TRBV2	TRBJ1-5	NA	TRBD1	CASSRGQGVQPQHF	TGTGCCAGCAGTAGGGGACAGGGGGTCCAGCCCCAGCATTTT
TRBV6-4	TRBJ2-5	NA	NA	CASSAKQGSQETQYF	TGTGCCAGCAGTGCCAAACAGGGATCTCAAGAGACCCAGTACTTC
TRBV6-5	TRBJ1-2	NA	TRBD1	CASRRWTGDGYTF	TGTGCCAGCAGACGCTGGACAGGGGACGGCTACACCTTC
TRBV5-4	TRBJ2-7	NA	TRBD2	CASSLRLAGGRGEQYF	TGTGCCAGCAGCTTAAGACTAGCGGGGGGACGGGGGGAGCAGTACTTC
TRBV29-1	TRBJ2-7	NA	TRBD1	CSAHRGYEQYF	TGCAGCGCCCACAGGGGCTACGAGCAGTACTTC
TRBV3-1/TRBV3-2	TRBJ2-5	NA	TRBD2	CASSQLGTSGEYQETQYF	TGTGCCAGCAGCCAATTGGGGACTAGCGGGGAGTACCAAGAGACCCAGTACTTC
TRBV5-1	TRBJ1-5	once	TRBD1	CASSLSGQGAGEPQHF	TGCGCCAGCAGCTTGTCTGGTCAGGGGGCAGGAGAGCCCCAGCATTTT
TRBV5-5	TRBJ1-2	NA	TRBD1	CASSSGTGGYGYTF	TGTGCCAGCAGCTCCGGGACAGGAGGATATGGCTACACCTTC
TRBV19	TRBJ2-4	once	NA	CASGGVGVAKNIQYF	TGTGCCAGTGGAGGCGTCGGGGTAGCCAAAAACATTCAGTACTTC
TRBV24-1	TRBJ2-1	NA	TRBD2	CATSDLKLAVSGRSLNEQFF	TGTGCCACCAGTGATTTAAAACTAGCGGTGAGCGGACGGAGTCTCAATGAGCAGTTCTTC
TRBV5-1	TRBJ1-5	NA	TRBD1	CASSHRQGGQPQHF	TGCGCCAGCAGCCACCGACAGGGAGGTCAGCCCCAGCATTTT
TRBV30	TRBJ2-3	NA	NA	CAWSAGTFTSTDTQYF	TGTGCCTGGAGTGCCGGGACATTCACAAGCACAGATACGCAGTATTTT
TRBV6-2/TRBV6-3	TRBJ1-1	NA	NA	CASSYRGGNTEAFF	TGTGCCAGCAGTTACCGCGGGGGTAACACTGAAGCTTTCTTT
TRBV5-6	TRBJ2-1	NA	TRBD2	CASSWAGTSYNEQFF	TGTGCCAGCAGCTGGGCCGGGACTAGTTACAATGAGCAGTTCTTC
TRBV30	TRBJ1-5	NA	NA	CAWSVRAGRSNQPQHF	TGTGCCTGGAGTGTACGGGCGGGACGTAGCAATCAGCCCCAGCATTTT
TRBV5-6	TRBJ1-1	NA	NA	CASSSLSRGKNTEAFF	TGTGCCAGCAGCTCTTTATCCAGGGGAAAGAACACTGAAGCTTTCTTT
TRBV5-4	TRBJ1-2	NA	TRBD1	CASSQGQGKANYGYTF	TGTGCCAGCAGCCAAGGACAGGGGAAAGCTAACTATGGCTACACCTTC
TRBV9	TRBJ1-2	NA	NA	CASSAGGMDYGYTF	TGTGCCAGCAGCGCGGGGGGTATGGACTATGGCTACACCTTC
TRBV10-3	TRBJ2-7	NA	NA	CAISVGESYEQYF	TGTGCCATCAGTGTCGGTGAATCCTACGAGCAGTACTTC
TRBV5-1	TRBJ1-5	NA	NA	CASSFTTGLDQPQHF	TGCGCCAGCAGCTTCACGACAGGTTTGGATCAGCCCCAGCATTTT
TRBV2	TRBJ1-1	NA	NA	CASSVGVTVEAFF	TGTGCCAGCAGTGTTGGGGTGACAGTTGAAGCTTTCTTT
TRBV11-2	TRBJ2-7	NA	NA	CASSLDGGPYEQYF	TGTGCCAGCAGCTTAGACGGCGGCCCCTACGAGCAGTACTTC
TRBV19	TRBJ1-2	NA	NA	CASSIEAGANYGYTF	TGTGCCAGTAGTATAGAGGCCGGAGCTAACTATGGCTACACCTTC
TRBV5-1	TRBJ2-7	NA	TRBD1	CASSVRGLAYEQYF	TGCGCCAGCAGCGTAAGGGGGCTTGCGTACGAGCAGTACTTC
TRBV11-2	TRBJ1-3	NA	NA	CASSLGLGGSGNTIYF	TGTGCCAGCAGCTTAGGATTAGGCGGCTCTGGAAACACCATATATTTT
TRBV2	TRBJ1-2	NA	NA	CASSGSLTIQGGYTF	TGTGCCAGCAGTGGATCATTGACCATACAGGGTGGCTACACCTTC
TRBV9	TRBJ2-7	NA	NA	CASSVDGGFYEQYF	TGTGCCAGCAGCGTAGACGGGGGTTTCTACGAGCAGTACTTC
TRBV6-5	TRBJ1-2	NA	NA	CASLTSGFGYTF	TGTGCCAGCCTCACATCAGGGTTTGGCTACACCTTC
TRBV30	TRBJ2-2	NA	NA	CAWRPDPGHPTELFF	TGTGCCTGGAGACCCGACCCGGGACATCCAACGGAGCTGTTTTTT
TRBV9	TRBJ1-1	NA	TRBD1	CASSHRDSEAFF	TGTGCCAGCAGCCATCGGGACAGTGAAGCTTTCTTT
TRBV2	TRBJ1-3	NA	NA	CASSEGTGNSGNTIYF	TGTGCCAGCAGTGAGGGCACAGGAAACTCTGGAAACACCATATATTTT
TRBV9	TRBJ1-2	NA	TRBD1	CASSSRTGGGLDGYTF	TGTGCCAGCAGCTCACGGACAGGGGGCGGCTTGGATGGCTACACCTTC
TRBV5-1	TRBJ1-1	NA	TRBD1	CASSLAQEGGGTEAFF	TGCGCCAGCAGCTTGGCCCAGGAAGGGGGCGGAACTGAAGCTTTCTTT
TRBV10-3	TRBJ1-1	NA	TRBD1	CAISPGQGNTEAFF	TGTGCCATCAGCCCGGGACAGGGGAACACTGAAGCTTTCTTT
TRBV5-4	TRBJ1-2	NA	NA	CASSWGTRADYGYTF	TGTGCCAGCAGCTGGGGGACTAGGGCCGACTATGGCTACACCTTC